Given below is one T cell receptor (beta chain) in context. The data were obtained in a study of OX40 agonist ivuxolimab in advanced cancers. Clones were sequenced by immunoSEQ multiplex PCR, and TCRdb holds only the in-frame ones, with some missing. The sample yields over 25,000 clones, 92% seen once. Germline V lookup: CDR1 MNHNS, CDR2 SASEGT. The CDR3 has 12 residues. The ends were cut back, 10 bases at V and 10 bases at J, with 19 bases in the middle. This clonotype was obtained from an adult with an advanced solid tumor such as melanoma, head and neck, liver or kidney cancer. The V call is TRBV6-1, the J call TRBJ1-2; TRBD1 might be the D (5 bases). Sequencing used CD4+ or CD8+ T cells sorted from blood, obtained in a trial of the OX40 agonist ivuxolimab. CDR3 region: CATVILTGTYTF. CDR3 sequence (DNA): TGTGCCACCGTAATATTAACGGGGACCTACACCTTC.